This is a list of T cell receptor beta chains from one sample in a study of blood T cells in healthy people across ages. Each CDR3 protein is one row after TCRdb ran MiXCR on the 5' RACE reads. The data show over 950,000 distinct CDR3 sequences, with around two fifths seen just once and about an eighth held by the top ten. The specimen sequenced was blood. These TCRs come from a man aged 18 to 30 in good health. The CDR3 runs from the conserved cysteine through the conserved F or W. The D gene is left open where the match is weak. Clone size appears in some rows only: once, few, many, or a class for an expanded clone.

size: .; V: TRBV3-1; J: TRBJ1-6; D: .; DNA: TGTACCAGCAGCAGGATCGTAAATTCACCCCTCCACTTT; CDR3: CTSSRIVNSPLHF
size: .; V: TRBV20-1; J: TRBJ2-1; D: TRBD2; DNA: TGCAGAGCACGACCGGGACTAGCGGGGTTGGATGAGCAGTTCTTC; CDR3: CRARPGLAGLDEQFF
size: .; V: TRBV5-5; J: TRBJ2-7; D: TRBD2; DNA: TGTGCCAGCAGCTTGGAGGGGACTAGCGGACCAAATGAGCAGTACTTC; CDR3: CASSLEGTSGPNEQYF
size: .; V: TRBV10-3; J: TRBJ2-2; D: .; DNA: TGTGCCATCATGAGGGGGAGGGACACCGGGGAGCTGTTTTTT; CDR3: CAIMRGRDTGELFF
size: few; V: TRBV29-1; J: TRBJ2-7; D: .; DNA: TGCAGCGTTTCGAAGTTACTGACTATCGGGAACGAGCAGTACTTC; CDR3: CSVSKLLTIGNEQYF
size: .; V: TRBV20-1; J: TRBJ1-5; D: .; DNA: TGCAGTGCTCAAAAAGGGGGTAGGGGCAATCAGCCCCAGCATTTT; CDR3: CSAQKGGRGNQPQHF
size: few; V: TRBV4-3; J: TRBJ2-5; D: .; DNA: TGCGCCAGCAGTCTGCTCTGGGGGAAAGAGACCCAGTACTTC; CDR3: CASSLLWGKETQYF
size: few; V: TRBV20-1; J: TRBJ2-5; D: .; DNA: TGCAGTGCTAGAGGATCGGTCGGGGTTGGAGAGACCCAGTACTTC; CDR3: CSARGSVGVGETQYF
size: .; V: TRBV12-3/TRBV12-4; J: TRBJ1-2; D: .; DNA: TGTGCCAGCAACGGCAACTATGGCTACACCTTC; CDR3: CASNGNYGYTF
size: few; V: TRBV5-1; J: TRBJ1-5; D: .; DNA: TGCGCCAGCAGCTTGGCGGGACTCGGCTATCAGCCCCAGCATTTT; CDR3: CASSLAGLGYQPQHF
size: .; V: TRBV3-1; J: TRBJ2-1; D: .; DNA: TGTGCCAGCAGCCGAATGGGCATGGGGACGGACTACAATGAGCAGTTCTTC; CDR3: CASSRMGMGTDYNEQFF
size: .; V: TRBV24-1; J: TRBJ2-2; D: .; DNA: TGTGCCACCAGTGACCGCATGGGACATCTCACCGGGGAGCTGTTTTTT; CDR3: CATSDRMGHLTGELFF
size: few; V: TRBV20-1; J: TRBJ2-3; D: .; DNA: TGCAGTGCTAGTCCCTCCCGGCCTAGCACAGATACGCAGTATTTT; CDR3: CSASPSRPSTDTQYF
size: few; V: TRBV20-1; J: TRBJ1-1; D: .; DNA: TGCAGTGCTAGAGCAGCGGTACACACTGAAGCTTTCTTT; CDR3: CSARAAVHTEAFF
size: .; V: TRBV20-1; J: TRBJ2-3; D: TRBD1; DNA: TGCAGTGCTAGGGGTTCGCAGGGGGCGATAGGTACGCAGTATTTT; CDR3: CSARGSQGAIGTQYF
size: few; V: TRBV5-1; J: TRBJ1-2; D: .; DNA: TGCGCCAGCAGCTCATGGAGGGTCCCCTATGGCTACACCTTC; CDR3: CASSSWRVPYGYTF
size: .; V: TRBV4-1; J: TRBJ1-5; D: .; DNA: TGCGCCAGCAGCCCTCCCGGGGGGCAGCCCCAGCATTTT; CDR3: CASSPPGGQPQHF
size: .; V: TRBV20-1; J: TRBJ2-7; D: .; DNA: TGCAGTGCTAGAGTCCCAGGGGGGGGGGCTTCATACGAGCAGTACTTC; CDR3: CSARVPGGGASYEQYF
size: .; V: TRBV11-1; J: TRBJ1-1; D: TRBD1; DNA: TGTGCCAGCAGTACCCGCAGGGGGGGCACCACTGAAGCTTTCTTT; CDR3: CASSTRRGGTTEAFF
size: .; V: TRBV18; J: TRBJ1-4; D: .; DNA: TGTGCCAGCTCACAAAGGGACCGACCCATGGGGGAAAAACTGTTTTTT; CDR3: CASSQRDRPMGEKLFF
size: .; V: TRBV2; J: TRBJ2-5; D: TRBD2; DNA: TGTGCCAGCAGTGATAGGGGAGGGATCCAAGAGACCCAGTACTTC; CDR3: CASSDRGGIQETQYF
size: .; V: TRBV2; J: TRBJ2-1; D: TRBD2; DNA: TGTGCCAACAACTCTGGACTAGCGGGGGGGTTTGGGGAGCAGTTCTTC; CDR3: CANNSGLAGGFGEQFF
size: .; V: TRBV6-5; J: TRBJ1-2; D: TRBD1; DNA: TGTGCCAGCAGAGGGACAGGGGGAAACCATGGCTACACCTTC; CDR3: CASRGTGGNHGYTF
size: few; V: TRBV6-2/TRBV6-3; J: TRBJ2-3; D: .; DNA: TGTGCCAGCAGTTACTACCGACAGATCACAGATACGCAGTATTTT; CDR3: CASSYYRQITDTQYF
size: .; V: TRBV9; J: TRBJ2-3; D: .; DNA: TGTGCCAGCAGCGGCGGGCAGGGTTACACAGATACGCAGTATTTT; CDR3: CASSGGQGYTDTQYF
size: .; V: TRBV29-1; J: TRBJ1-1; D: .; DNA: TGCAGCGTCAGTTGGCGGGGGAACACTGAAGCTTTCTTT; CDR3: CSVSWRGNTEAFF
size: .; V: TRBV20-1; J: TRBJ1-5; D: TRBD1; DNA: TGCAGTGCTCCCAGCGGGAACCAGGGGGCAGGACAGCCCCAGCATTTT; CDR3: CSAPSGNQGAGQPQHF
size: .; V: TRBV10-3; J: TRBJ2-5; D: .; DNA: TGTGCCATCAGTGAGGGTTTCCAAGAGACCCAGTACTTC; CDR3: CAISEGFQETQYF
size: .; V: TRBV28; J: TRBJ1-2; D: .; DNA: TGTGCCAGCAGTTTATCCAACGAAAGATATGGCTACACCTTC; CDR3: CASSLSNERYGYTF
size: .; V: TRBV20-1; J: TRBJ1-2; D: TRBD1; DNA: TGCAGTCCCAAGACCGACAGGGATAACTATGGCTACACCTTC; CDR3: CSPKTDRDNYGYTF
size: few; V: TRBV5-1; J: TRBJ2-1; D: TRBD2; DNA: TGCGCCACCCGACTAGCCCCCCCCAATGAGCAGTTCTTC; CDR3: CATRLAPPNEQFF
size: .; V: TRBV12-3/TRBV12-4; J: TRBJ1-2; D: .; DNA: TGTGCCAGCATATACGCCACAGGGTCATCGGATGGCTACACCTTC; CDR3: CASIYATGSSDGYTF
size: .; V: TRBV3-1; J: TRBJ2-7; D: .; DNA: TGTGCCAGCAGCCTCTGGACGGAAAGCTCCTACGAGCAGTACTTC; CDR3: CASSLWTESSYEQYF
size: few; V: TRBV20-1; J: TRBJ1-4; D: .; DNA: TGCAGTGCTGGAGAATCAGGGGAAAAACTGTTTTTT; CDR3: CSAGESGEKLFF
size: .; V: TRBV12-3/TRBV12-4; J: TRBJ1-1; D: .; DNA: TGTGCCAGCAGTTTAGGGGCGGGACGGAGCACTGAAGCTTTCTTT; CDR3: CASSLGAGRSTEAFF
size: few; V: TRBV4-3; J: TRBJ1-1; D: .; DNA: TGCGCCAGCAGCCAACCCCGGGGGTCAATCACTGAAGCTTTCTTT; CDR3: CASSQPRGSITEAFF
size: .; V: TRBV20-1; J: TRBJ1-2; D: TRBD1; DNA: TGCAGTGCGAAAACCAGGGGGCTTCATGGCTACACCTTC; CDR3: CSAKTRGLHGYTF
size: .; V: TRBV7-2; J: TRBJ1-5; D: .; DNA: TGTGCCGGCAGCTTAGGGTCCTGGGGCAATCAGCCCCAGCATTTT; CDR3: CAGSLGSWGNQPQHF
size: few; V: TRBV4-1; J: TRBJ2-1; D: .; DNA: TGCGCCAGCAGCCACGGTGGGGGGCCTAATGAGCAGTTCTTC; CDR3: CASSHGGGPNEQFF
size: few; V: TRBV10-3; J: TRBJ1-5; D: TRBD1; DNA: TGTGCCATCAGTGAATACGGGGGACAGGGGGCGAATCAGCCCCAGCATTTT; CDR3: CAISEYGGQGANQPQHF
size: .; V: TRBV20-1; J: TRBJ1-2; D: TRBD1; DNA: TGCAGTGCCCATGACAGGGGGCGCTTTTCTTCCGGCTACACCTTC; CDR3: CSAHDRGRFSSGYTF
size: .; V: TRBV6-5; J: TRBJ1-2; D: TRBD1; DNA: TGTGCCAGCAGTCCCTTCACAGGGGTTAGTGGTGATGGCTACACCTTC; CDR3: CASSPFTGVSGDGYTF